This T cell receptor beta chain was recorded in a study of cytomegalovirus exposure and HLA in healthy donors. Study conclusions and caveats: Most of the TCR beta V segments (in an earlier analysis) were productive either about 87% or about 30% of the time. Based on reports, TCR beta sequences accurately predicted HLA-A and HLA-B alleles for most subjects.

In the PCR, 60 Vbeta and 13 Jbeta primers were used. This table comes from immunoSEQ multiplex PCR, and its TCRdb copy is limited to in-frame clones, with some not included. The table records about 140,000 clones, 76% of them present only once. This clone was observed a single time. The antigen is not known. V dropped 2 bases and J dropped 5 bases, with 10 bases sitting between them. The V gene's germline CDR1 is SEHNR and CDR2 FQNEAQ (reference sequence). The CDR3 has 13 residues. Sequencing used PBMCs. This clonotype was sampled from a female donor in good health and CMV-seropositive. The J gene is TRBJ2-7, the V gene TRBV7-9; D is perhaps TRBD1 (6 bases). The CDR3 bases are TGTGCCAGCAGCTTACTAGGGGGAGACGAGCAGTACTTC. It encodes CASSLLGGDEQYF.